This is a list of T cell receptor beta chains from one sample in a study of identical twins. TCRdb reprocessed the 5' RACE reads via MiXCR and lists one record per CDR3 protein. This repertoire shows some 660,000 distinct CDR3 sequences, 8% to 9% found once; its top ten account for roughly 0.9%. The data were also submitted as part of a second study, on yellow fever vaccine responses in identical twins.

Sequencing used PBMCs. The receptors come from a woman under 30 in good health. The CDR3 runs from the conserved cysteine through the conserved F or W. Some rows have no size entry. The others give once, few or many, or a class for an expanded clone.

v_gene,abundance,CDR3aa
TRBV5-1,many,CASSLGSVSGELFF
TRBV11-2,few,CASSLQGWAEAFF
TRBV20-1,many,CSASLWEQGEETQYF
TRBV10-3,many,CATEGQGYNEQFF
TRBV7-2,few,CASSLRSIPPVDEQYF
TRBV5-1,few,CASSPGLAGRETQYF
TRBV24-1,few,CATGGETQYF
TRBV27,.,CASSLMGTHEQYF
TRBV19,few,CASSDTLFYNEQFF
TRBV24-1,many,CATSDSVRRALGDTQYF
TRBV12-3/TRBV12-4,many,CASSSGTSVRETQYF
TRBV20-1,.,CSARDLALEQYF
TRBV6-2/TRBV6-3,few,CASSYPPGLADQETQYF
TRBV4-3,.,CASSQEGGITDTQYF
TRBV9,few,CASSVASGALNEQFF
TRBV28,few,CASSLMGGANVLTF
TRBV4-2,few,CASSQEEGLTGNEKLFF
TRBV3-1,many,CASSQDGSTGRETQYF
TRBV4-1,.,CASSQDRGLFAGELFF
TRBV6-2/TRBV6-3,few,CASSSPGQTPYEQYF
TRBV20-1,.,CSAWTSGGSGANVLTF
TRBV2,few,CASSFKAGGEQFF
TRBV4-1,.,CASSQLTGGTGANVLTF
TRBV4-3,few,CASSQDSEGLVYEQYF
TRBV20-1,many,CSATSGVVSTEAFF
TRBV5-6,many,CASSFLGIQYF
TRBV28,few,CASTPRGRSRNQPQHF
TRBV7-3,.,CASSRTGFEETQYF
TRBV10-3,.,CAITSGTAAYEQYF
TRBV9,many,CASSETQGRNQPQHF
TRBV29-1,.,CSGSGTGSSYEQYF
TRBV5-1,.,CASWDREGSEQFF
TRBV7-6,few,CASSLYGQGNTGELFF
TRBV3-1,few,CASSQPGTSGIQETQYF
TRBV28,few,CASSSSGQGSYEQYF
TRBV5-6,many,CASHLIGRVTGELFF
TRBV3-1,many,CASSQEGLVGQYF
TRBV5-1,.,CASSSNRGPGANVLTF
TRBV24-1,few,CATSDFVVGGVFTGELFF
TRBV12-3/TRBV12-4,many,CASSPPGTASKKLFF
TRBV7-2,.,CASSPQLAGTSTDTQYF
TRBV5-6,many,CASSLRVRFYNEQFF